These T cell receptor beta chains were read from a single sample in a study of cytomegalovirus exposure and HLA in healthy donors. TCRdb's table, derived via immunoSEQ multiplex PCR, lists solely in-frame clones and lacks some. The sample consists of 150,000 to 200,000 clones, over 75% of them appearing once. Sequences were obtained from PBMCs. These receptors all come from a man aged 18 to 30 in good health and CMV-seropositive. Each CDR3 is given with its conserved first and last residue. A D gene is named only where the DNA matches it firmly. For some rows the clone size is stated as once, few or many, or as a class when expanded; others skip it.

cdr3_nt: TGCGCCAGCAGCCAAGGCTCACAGGGGAACTATGGCTACACCTTC
cdr3_aa: CASSQGSQGNYGYTF
clone_size: -
j_call: TRBJ1-2
v_call: TRBV4-3
d_call: TRBD1

cdr3_nt: TGTGCCAGCAATACCGGGACAATCTATAATTCACCCCTCCACTTT
cdr3_aa: CASNTGTIYNSPLHF
clone_size: -
j_call: TRBJ1-6
v_call: TRBV27
d_call: -

cdr3_nt: TGTGCCAGCAGCGTAGGGGGGGACAATTCACCCCTCCACTTT
cdr3_aa: CASSVGGDNSPLHF
clone_size: -
j_call: TRBJ1-6
v_call: TRBV9
d_call: -

cdr3_nt: TGTGCCAGTAGTATAGGTAGCGGGGGGGCCTCAGATACGCAGTATTTT
cdr3_aa: CASSIGSGGASDTQYF
clone_size: -
j_call: TRBJ2-3
v_call: TRBV19
d_call: TRBD2

cdr3_nt: TGTGCCAGCAGCTCGCCCAGGGGACAGGGGAAGGTCACAGATACGCAGTATTTT
cdr3_aa: CASSSPRGQGKVTDTQYF
clone_size: -
j_call: TRBJ2-3
v_call: TRBV7-9
d_call: TRBD1

cdr3_nt: TGTGCCAGCAGTTTCTCGGGACTAGCGGGGGTTCCTATCACAGATACGCAGTATTTT
cdr3_aa: CASSFSGLAGVPITDTQYF
clone_size: few
j_call: TRBJ2-3
v_call: TRBV27
d_call: TRBD2

cdr3_nt: TGTGCCAGCGGGACAGGGGGCGGCAATCAGCCCCAGCATTTT
cdr3_aa: CASGTGGGNQPQHF
clone_size: -
j_call: TRBJ1-5
v_call: TRBV28
d_call: TRBD1

cdr3_nt: TGTGCCAGCAGCGTAAAGCGAACCGGGGAGCTGTTTTTT
cdr3_aa: CASSVKRTGELFF
clone_size: -
j_call: TRBJ2-2
v_call: TRBV9
d_call: -

cdr3_nt: TGTGCCAGCAGTTCCTTCTTCGGGAGCAATCAGCCCCAGCATTTT
cdr3_aa: CASSSFFGSNQPQHF
clone_size: -
j_call: TRBJ1-5
v_call: TRBV6-5
d_call: -

cdr3_nt: TGTGCCAGCAGCACGGGACAGCTTAACTATGGCTACACCTTC
cdr3_aa: CASSTGQLNYGYTF
clone_size: -
j_call: TRBJ1-2
v_call: TRBV11-2
d_call: TRBD1

cdr3_nt: TGTGCCAGCAGCGGAACAGGGGCCCACTCCTACGAGCAGTACTTC
cdr3_aa: CASSGTGAHSYEQYF
clone_size: -
j_call: TRBJ2-7
v_call: TRBV9
d_call: TRBD1

cdr3_nt: TGTGCCAGCAGTATTACAGGGTACACTGAAGCTTTCTTT
cdr3_aa: CASSITGYTEAFF
clone_size: -
j_call: TRBJ1-1
v_call: TRBV27
d_call: -

cdr3_nt: TGTGCCAGCAGCTTAGCGCCGCAGGGAGAGACCCAGTACTTC
cdr3_aa: CASSLAPQGETQYF
clone_size: -
j_call: TRBJ2-5
v_call: TRBV7-2
d_call: -

cdr3_nt: TGTGCCTGGATGGGTCCGGGACAGGGCGGGACCGGGGAGCTGTTTTTT
cdr3_aa: CAWMGPGQGGTGELFF
clone_size: -
j_call: TRBJ2-2
v_call: TRBV30
d_call: TRBD1

cdr3_nt: TGTGCCATCAGCCCGGGACAGGCTGAAGAGACCCAGTACTTC
cdr3_aa: CAISPGQAEETQYF
clone_size: -
j_call: TRBJ2-5
v_call: TRBV10-3
d_call: TRBD1

cdr3_nt: TGTGCCAGCAGCAAAAGCAGGGGAGATGAAAAACTGTTTTTT
cdr3_aa: CASSKSRGDEKLFF
clone_size: -
j_call: TRBJ1-4
v_call: TRBV9
d_call: -